This TCR beta chain is drawn from a study of T-cell reconstitution after alpha-beta-depleted transplantation in children. Whole-study results and caveats: At day 60, the high TCRbeta diversity found in some patients originated from recipient T cells and thymic progenitors that had survived.

This clonotype was seen at least ten times. No antigen is known for it. A library of TCRbeta sequences, prepared with unique molecular identifiers, was generated. TCRdb independently ran MiXCR on the PCR reads; one entry per CDR3 protein. The table shows 250,000 to 300,000 distinct CDR3 sequences, with 11% occurring only once. After removal of 7 bases from V and 7 bases from J, the junction contained 12 bases not matched to a gene. This CDR3 comprises 15 residues. Specimen: peripheral blood, collected 180 days after TCRalphabeta/CD19-depleted stem cell transplant. The sequence came from a male patient under 10 years old who had a stem cell transplant for chronic granulomatous disease, so the T cells may come from the graft donor. V is TRBV12-3 or TRBV12-4 and J is TRBJ1-2; TRBD1 agrees at 10 bases. The CDR3 here is CASTNTGTGERGYTF. DNA of the CDR3: TGTGCCAGCACTAACACCGGGACAGGGGAGCGTGGCTACACCTTC.